This entry features one T cell receptor (beta chain) sequence. The source of the sample is a study of blood T cell repertoires in COVID-19. Participant age was roughly 18 to 100 years, and participants resided in 25 or so US areas. The germline V and J ends were trimmed by 5 bases and 1 base, with 11 bases remaining between them. CDR1 and CDR2 (germline): SGHTA, FQGNSA. The length of the CDR3 is 14 residues. Authors' data handling: It was from reference gene primer amplification that nucleated cell counts were estimated. Here immunoSEQ multiplex PCR was the method, and the copy in TCRdb shows in-frame clones only, minus some. V and J calls and clone size are as listed in that table; D and trimming were resolved from the DNA. This sample has under 150,000 clones, with nearly 80% found just once.

The sequenced sample was PBMCs or T cells enriched from blood (not recorded which). The genes are TRBV7-2 and TRBJ2-5, with D maybe TRBD2 (5 bases). This clonotype originated in a woman aged 45-60 years who had recovered from COVID-19. The DNA of the CDR3 is TGTGCCAGCAGCACCTACGGGGTCCAAGAGACCCAGTACTTC. Its protein product is CASSTYGVQETQYF.